Shown below are 32 T cell receptor beta chains from a single sample sequenced in a study of shared clonotypes between healthy human individuals (dated by TCRdb to 2020 to 2022). The library was prepared using the immunoSEQ multiplex PCR assay. Here the immuneACCESS table is served through TCRdb, limited to in-frame sequences with V and J called. Missing clones are a known gap in these copies; in checked studies unresolved V genes cover under half, and the rest lacks a known reason. Counted in this sample were 1 million to 1.3 million clones; approximately 78% of them appeared once. The top ten constitute 0.5% to 0.65% of the sample. Sequencing used memory CD4+ T cells from PBMCs. What this sample's cell subset or site label stands for: CD45RA-negative fraction. The receptors here all came from a man between 18 and 29 years old in good health. Some clones in this sample may be carry-over from other donors' samples.

This clone appeared once. V and J are TRBV28 and TRBJ2-7; TRBD1 matches at 7 bases. Per germline, CDR1 MDHEN and CDR2 SYDVKM. V was pared by 3 bases and J by 9 bases, with 5 bases of the junction left unmatched. This CDR3 has 12 residues. The CDR3 sequence is CASSLAGGMQYF. The CDR3 DNA follows: TGTGCCAGCAGTTTGGCAGGGGGTATGCAGTACTTC.

The chain is built from TRBV18 and TRBJ2-4; 7 bases fit TRBD2. After removal of 2 bases from V and 7 bases from J, the junction contained 8 bases not matched to a gene. The CDR3 contains 15 residues. Germline loops: CDR1 KGHSH, CDR2 LQKENI. The CDR3 loop is CASSPGGSGSNIQYF. Here the CDR3 DNA reads TGTGCCAGCTCACCAGGCGGGAGCGGGTCGAACATTCAGTACTTC. The variable domain in full, with the rest retrieved from reference TRBV18 and TRBJ2-4, is NAGVMQNPRHLVRRRGQEARLRCSPMKGHSHVYWYRQLPEEGLKFMVYLQKENIIDESGMPKERFSAEFPKEGPSILRIQQVVRGDSAAYFCASSPGGSGSNIQYFGAGTRLSVL.

The rearrangement uses TRBV18 and TRBJ2-2; D tentatively fits TRBD1 or TRBD2 (5 bases each). Germline CDR1 reads KGHSH; CDR2 reads LQKENI. The V end lost 6 bases, the J end lost 6 bases, and 26 bases lay between the germline ends. This CDR3 contains 18 residues. The CDR3 reads CASSLTQGSGGAAGELFF. For the CDR3, the DNA is TGTGCCAGCTCTTTAACGCAGGGTTCCGGCGGAGCGGCCGGGGAGCTGTTTTTT. The complete variable domain, with remaining parts taken from reference TRBV18 and TRBJ2-2, reads NAGVMQNPRHLVRRRGQEARLRCSPMKGHSHVYWYRQLPEEGLKFMVYLQKENIIDESGMPKERFSAEFPKEGPSILRIQQVVRGDSAAYFCASSLTQGSGGAAGELFFGEGSRLTVL.

The chain combines TRBV19 with TRBJ2-3; D ambiguous. The germline gives CDR1 LNHDA, CDR2 SQIVND (reference sequence). This CDR3 is built from 13 residues. Deletions cut 6 bases from V and 8 bases from J, with 15 bases between. Written as DNA, the CDR3 is TGTGCCAGTAGAGACACCCGCTTTGGTACGCAGTATTTT. This translates into CASRDTRFGTQYF.

Regarding this clone: Since a far larger clone is one base different, this is likely a read error. The V gene is TRBV6-1, the J gene TRBJ2-7, with 7 bases fitting TRBD2. The germline CDR1 and CDR2 sequences are MNHNS and SASEGT. The length of the CDR3 is 14 residues. The CDR3 DNA reads as TGTGCCAGCAGTGAAACCGCGGGAGCCCACGAGCAGTGCTTC. It is translated as CASSETAGAHEQCF.

J is TRBJ2-5 and V is TRBV9; D tentatively reads TRBD1 or TRBD2 (6 bases each). Per the germline V gene, CDR1 is SGDLS and CDR2 is YYNGEE. This CDR3 has 15 amino acids. V dropped 4 bases and J dropped 4 bases, with 17 bases sitting between them. The CDR3 nucleotides read TGTGCCAGCAGCATCGGGACCGGGGGCCGAGAGACCCAGTACTTC. Translating it yields CASSIGTGGRETQYF. The full variable domain, with the rest looked up from reference TRBV9 and TRBJ2-5, is DSGVTQTPKHLITATGQRVTLRCSPRSGDLSVYWYQQSLDQGLQFLIQYYNGEERAKGNILERFSAQQFPDLHSELNLSSLELGDSALYFCASSIGTGGRETQYFGPGTRLLVL.

This chain joins TRBV25-1 and TRBJ2-7, with D perhaps TRBD1 (5 bases). This CDR3 comprises 13 residues. The germline V gene has CDR1 MGHDK and CDR2 SYGVNS. V was clipped by 4 bases and J by 4 bases, with 11 bases between them. The DNA of the CDR3 is TGTGCCAGCAGTGGAACTTACAGGTACGAGCAGTACTTC. Its protein is CASSGTYRYEQYF.

Concerning this clone itself: Given a much more abundant clone one base away, this may be a read error. The chain has TRBV6-4 and TRBJ2-2; unclear D gene. The V gene lost 2 bases and the J gene lost 4 bases, with 5 bases spanning the gap. This CDR3 has 13 residues. Per the germline V gene, CDR1 is MRHNA and CDR2 is SNTAGT. CDR3 in amino acids: CASSDRATGELFF. CDR3 nucleotide sequence: TGTGCCAGCAGTGACAGGGCCACCGGGGAGCTGTTTTTT.

This clone was detected once. The rearrangement uses TRBV2 and TRBJ2-3; 8 nucleotides match TRBD2. Germline V gene data show CDR1 as SNHLY and CDR2 as FYNNEI. The CDR3 is 14 amino acids. Losses at the gene ends were 8 bases for V and 2 bases for J; bases not matched to a gene: 6. This chain's CDR3 is CASRKLADTDTQYF. CDR3 DNA: TGTGCCAGCCGGAAACTAGCGGACACAGATACGCAGTATTTT.

J is TRBJ2-1 and V is TRBV7-3, with 10 bases lining up with TRBD2. Germline trimming cut 5 bases from V and 5 bases from J; bases unmatched to any gene: 9. The CDR3 length is 16 residues. CDR1 and CDR2 from the germline V gene are SGHTA and FQGTGA. CDR3: CASSRFSGTSDNEQFF. In DNA form, the CDR3 reads TGTGCCAGCAGCCGATTCAGCGGGACTAGCGACAATGAGCAGTTCTTC.

J is TRBJ1-3 and V is TRBV7-6, with 9 bases that match TRBD1. The V segment lost 1 base and the J segment 4 bases; nucleotides outside the gene matches: 2. This CDR3 is built from 15 residues. Germline lookup yields CDR1 SGHVS and CDR2 FNYEAQ. In nucleotides, the CDR3 is TGTGCCAGCAGCTTAGGGGGACAGGGAGGAAACACCATATATTTT. This codes for CASSLGGQGGNTIYF.

The rearrangement links TRBV7-2 to TRBJ1-1, with 9 nucleotides matching TRBD1. CDR3 length: 15 amino acids. J gave up 3 bases and V 5 bases, and 7 bases lay outside the gene matches. Germline loops: CDR1 SGHTA, CDR2 FQGNSA. CDR3 in amino acids: CASSLQGAGDTEAFF. The CDR3 DNA reads TGTGCCAGCAGCCTACAGGGGGCGGGCGACACTGAAGCTTTCTTT.

The chain recombines TRBV6-1 with TRBJ1-1; a weak D match, TRBD1 (6 bases). From germline, CDR1 is MNHNS and CDR2 SASEGT. The CDR3 runs to 14 residues. Trimming stripped 3 bases from V and 9 bases from J, with 17 bases between. The CDR3 nucleotides read TGTGCCAGCAGTGATGTTGTCGGGGGCTTGAAAGCTTTCTTT. Protein product: CASSDVVGGLKAFF.

The rearrangement uses TRBV5-1 and TRBJ2-5, with 7 bases identical to TRBD2. CDR1 SGHRS and CDR2 YFSETQ come from the germline V gene. Trimming cost V 4 bases and J 2 bases; bases outside gene matches: 23. There are 20 residues in the CDR3. The CDR3 region has the DNA TGCGCCAGCAGCCCCCATTGGGGGACTATAGCCAGAGGTCCGCAAGAGACCCAGTACTTC. Translating gives CASSPHWGTIARGPQETQYF.

CDR3 nucleotide sequence: TGTGCCAGCAGCTGGGACAACCGGGACACCGGGGAGCTGTTTTTT. Its translation is CASSWDNRDTGELFF. J is TRBJ2-2 and V is TRBV7-3; weak D call: TRBD1 (6 bases). Germline V CDR1 and CDR2: SGHTA, FQGTGA. V gave up 4 bases and J gave up 3 bases, with 12 bases separating them. The CDR3 contains 15 residues.

The chain links TRBV4-3 to TRBJ2-2; TRBD2 is a possible D gene (6 bases). CDR3 length: 15 amino acids. V was clipped by 4 bases and J by 2 bases, with 11 bases between them. Germline lookup yields CDR1 LGHNA and CDR2 YSLEER. CDR3 loop: CASSPGRTNTGELFF. The CDR3 nucleotides read TGCGCCAGCAGCCCAGGGAGGACTAACACCGGGGAGCTGTTTTTT.

In this sample, this clone turned up once. This sequence joins TRBV18 and TRBJ1-1; a weak D match, TRBD1 (5 bases). CDR1 is KGHSH and CDR2 is LQKENI in the germline V gene. V was clipped by 5 bases and J by 2 bases, with 9 bases between them. The CDR3 runs to 13 residues. CDR3 nucleotides: TGTGCCAGCTCAACCGACAGAAACACTGAAGCTTTCTTT. It encodes CASSTDRNTEAFF.

The chain carries TRBV30 and TRBJ1-2, with a tentative D call TRBD1 (5 bases). CDR3 length: 12 residues. Per the germline V gene, CDR1 is GTSNPN and CDR2 is SVGIG (reference sequence). Trimming shortened V by 2 bases and J by 5 bases, and 9 bases separated the two germline ends. CDR3 bases: TGTGCCTGGAGTCTAGCAGGGTATGGCTACACCTTC. Translation gives CAWSLAGYGYTF.

The genes are TRBV19 and TRBJ2-1, with TRBD2 matching 8 bases. The CDR3 has 15 residues. The germline V gene encodes CDR1 LNHDA and CDR2 SQIVND (reference sequence). V lost 2 bases to trimming and J lost 8 bases; unmatched junction nucleotides: 8. Here the CDR3 DNA reads TGTGCCAGTAGTATAAGCGGGAGTCGTACTGATGAGCAGTTCTTC. Translating gives CASSISGSRTDEQFF.

V is TRBV30 and J is TRBJ2-1; 12 bases fit TRBD2. This CDR3 spans 17 amino acids. Germline loops: CDR1 GTSNPN, CDR2 SVGIG (reference sequence). V shed 8 bases, J shed 0 bases, and the junction held 11 bases outside the gene matches. The chain's CDR3 is CAVPRLAGALSYNEQFF. For the CDR3, the DNA is TGTGCCGTACCTCGACTAGCGGGGGCCCTCTCCTACAATGAGCAGTTCTTC. The whole variable domain, remainder taken from reference TRBV30 and TRBJ2-1, is SQTIHQWPATLVQPVGSPLSLECTVEGTSNPNLYWYRQAAGRGLQLLFYSVGIGQISSEVPQNLSASRPQDRQFILSSKKLLLSDSGFYLCAVPRLAGALSYNEQFFGPGTRLTVL.

This chain connects TRBV7-6 to TRBJ2-7, with TRBD2 matching over 7 bases. The CDR3 covers 14 residues. Germline V CDR1 and CDR2: SGHVS, FNYEAQ. With 3 bases clipped from V and 6 bases from J, the junction kept 8 bases outside the gene matches. For the CDR3, the DNA is TGTGCCAGCAGCTTGGGGGGGAAGGGGCGCGAGCAGTACTTC. Its protein is CASSLGGKGREQYF.

This clone has only a few counts. This chain connects TRBV7-2 to TRBJ1-1, with a tentative D call TRBD1 (5 bases). Germline V gives CDR1 SGHTA, CDR2 FQGNSA. Trimming left V 7 bases short and J 0 bases short, with 12 bases between. The CDR3 spans 14 residues. The chain's CDR3 is CASKSGTVNTEAFF. The CDR3 DNA reads TGTGCCAGCAAATCCGGGACGGTGAACACTGAAGCTTTCTTT.

The J gene is TRBJ2-2, the V gene TRBV13; D is possibly TRBD2 (5 bases). V was clipped by 5 bases and J by 10 bases, with 20 bases between them. The germline V gene encodes CDR1 PRHDT and CDR2 FYEKMQ (reference sequence). The CDR3 extends over 15 amino acids. The CDR3 sequence: CASSPKPTAGVELFF. The CDR3 nucleotides are TGTGCCAGCAGCCCGAAACCAACGGCGGGCGTGGAGCTGTTTTTT.

The V gene is TRBV29-1, the J gene TRBJ2-7; TRBD2 matches 10 bases. Per the germline V gene, CDR1 is SQVTM and CDR2 is ANQGSEA. V lost 4 bases, J lost 5 bases, and 5 bases stayed unmatched. The CDR3 length is 13 residues. DNA of the CDR3: TGCAGCGTTGCGCGCCTAGCGGGAGACGAGCAGTACTTC. Its translation is CSVARLAGDEQYF.

The rearrangement links TRBV5-6 to TRBJ2-7, with D unclear. The CDR3 is made up of 13 amino acids. CDR1 and CDR2 (germline): SGHDT, YYEEEE. Trimming removed 0 bases from V and 5 bases from J, with 9 bases in between. CDR3 protein: CASSLVGVDEQYF. CDR3 coding DNA: TGTGCCAGCAGCTTGGTTGGAGTCGACGAGCAGTACTTC.

The rearrangement joins TRBV7-7 to TRBJ2-2; D uncertain. The V end was cut by 3 bases, the J end by 4 bases, with 9 bases between. This CDR3 spans 14 amino acids. From germline, CDR1 is SSHAT and CDR2 FNYEAQ (reference sequence). This CDR3 is CASSLDGTTGELFF. CDR3 sequence (DNA): TGTGCCAGCAGCTTGGACGGAACCACCGGGGAGCTGTTTTTT.

The chain joins TRBV10-3 to TRBJ1-2; no definite D call. CDR3 length: 14 amino acids. V was pared by 2 bases and J by 0 bases, with 7 bases between. CDR1 is ENHRY and CDR2 is SYGVKD in the germline V gene. CDR3 loop: CAISENRANYGYTF. Here the CDR3 DNA reads TGTGCCATCAGTGAGAATCGGGCTAACTATGGCTACACCTTC.

This chain uses TRBV5-1 with TRBJ2-3, with 8 bases identical to TRBD2. Losses at the gene ends were 4 bases for V and 4 bases for J; bases not matched to a gene: 11. CDR1 is SGHRS, CDR2 YFSETQ, per germline. This CDR3 region has 16 residues. The CDR3 DNA follows: TGCGCCAGCAGCGGGGTTCCAGCGGGAGTGGCAGATACGCAGTATTTT. Encoded protein: CASSGVPAGVADTQYF.

The chain is built from TRBV6-1 and TRBJ2-7; tentatively, D is TRBD2 (5 bases). The CDR3 contains 14 residues. Germline lookup yields CDR1 MNHNS and CDR2 SASEGT. Trimming took 10 bases from V and 5 from J, leaving 21 bases between them. The CDR3 protein is CATREWGAQNEQYF. CDR3 coding DNA: TGTGCCACCCGGGAATGGGGTGCCCAGAACGAGCAGTACTTC.

This clone has a single count. The V and J genes are TRBV9 and TRBJ1-4; weak D call: TRBD1 (6 bases). This CDR3 is 14 amino acids long. V was pared by 3 bases and J by 3 bases, with 9 bases between. CDR1 is SGDLS, CDR2 YYNGEE, per germline. CDR3 sequence reads: CASSGGAPNEKLFF. CDR3 sequence (DNA): TGTGCCAGCAGCGGGGGGGCCCCTAATGAAAAACTGTTTTTT.

The J gene is TRBJ2-4, the V gene TRBV21-1; no check of the table's D call, TRBD2, against the DNA was made. TRBV21-1 is designated a pseudogene. The CDR3 runs 17 residues. The CDR3 DNA reads as TGTGCCAGCAGCAAAGATGAGGAGACGATAGCCAAAAACATTCAGTACTTC. Encoded protein: CASSKDEETIAKNIQYF.

The rearrangement links TRBV6-1 to TRBJ1-2; D is uncertain. Germline V lookup: CDR1 MNHNS, CDR2 SASEGT. The CDR3 extends over 14 amino acids. Trimming left V 6 bases short and J 4 bases short, with 15 bases between. The CDR3 is CASRNTDGSYGYTF. CDR3 sequence (DNA): TGTGCCAGCAGGAATACCGACGGATCCTATGGCTACACCTTC.